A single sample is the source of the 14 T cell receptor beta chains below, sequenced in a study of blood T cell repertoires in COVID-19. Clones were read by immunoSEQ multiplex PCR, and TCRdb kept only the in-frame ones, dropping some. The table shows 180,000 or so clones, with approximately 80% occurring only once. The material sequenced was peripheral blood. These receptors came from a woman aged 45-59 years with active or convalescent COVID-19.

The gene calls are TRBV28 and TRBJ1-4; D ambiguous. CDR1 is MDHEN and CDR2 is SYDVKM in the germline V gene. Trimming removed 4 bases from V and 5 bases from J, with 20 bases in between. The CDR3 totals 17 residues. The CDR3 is CASSSSQTAETNEKLFF. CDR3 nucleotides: TGTGCCAGCAGTTCATCTCAAACAGCGGAAACGAATGAAAAACTGTTTTTT.

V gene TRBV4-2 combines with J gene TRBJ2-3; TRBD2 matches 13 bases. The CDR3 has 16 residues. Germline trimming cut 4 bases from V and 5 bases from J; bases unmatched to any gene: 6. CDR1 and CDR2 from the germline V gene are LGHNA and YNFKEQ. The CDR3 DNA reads TGTGCCAGCAGCCCCTCACGACTAGCGGGGGGAGATACGCAGTATTTT. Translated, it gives CASSPSRLAGGDTQYF.

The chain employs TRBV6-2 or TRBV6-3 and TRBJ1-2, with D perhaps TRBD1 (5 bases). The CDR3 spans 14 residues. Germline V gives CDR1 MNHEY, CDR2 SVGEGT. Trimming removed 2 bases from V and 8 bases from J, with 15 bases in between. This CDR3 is CASSYRGAPEGYTF. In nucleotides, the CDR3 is TGTGCCAGCAGTTACCGCGGGGCCCCGGAGGGCTACACCTTC.

DNA of the CDR3: TGTGCCAGCAGCTTAGGGAGTAGCGGGGCTCGGGGTGAGCAGTTCTTC. This encodes CASSLGSSGARGEQFF. The chain combines TRBV7-9 with TRBJ2-1; 8 bases are shared with TRBD2. The CDR3 loop spans 16 amino acids. Per the germline V gene, CDR1 is SEHNR and CDR2 is FQNEAQ (reference sequence). V dropped 1 base and J dropped 9; count of bases not matched to a gene: 11.

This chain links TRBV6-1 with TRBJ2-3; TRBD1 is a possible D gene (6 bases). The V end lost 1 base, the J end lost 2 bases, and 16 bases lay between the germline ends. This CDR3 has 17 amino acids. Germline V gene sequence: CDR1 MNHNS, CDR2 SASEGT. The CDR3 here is CASSEVWGPISTDTQYF. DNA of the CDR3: TGTGCCAGCAGTGAAGTTTGGGGGCCTATCTCCACAGATACGCAGTATTTT.

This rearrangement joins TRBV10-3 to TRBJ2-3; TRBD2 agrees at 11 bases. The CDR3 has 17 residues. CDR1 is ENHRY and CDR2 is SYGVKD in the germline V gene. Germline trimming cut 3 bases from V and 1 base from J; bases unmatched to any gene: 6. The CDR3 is CAISEGLAGGGTDTQYF. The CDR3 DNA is TGTGCCATCAGTGAAGGGCTAGCGGGAGGAGGCACAGATACGCAGTATTTT.

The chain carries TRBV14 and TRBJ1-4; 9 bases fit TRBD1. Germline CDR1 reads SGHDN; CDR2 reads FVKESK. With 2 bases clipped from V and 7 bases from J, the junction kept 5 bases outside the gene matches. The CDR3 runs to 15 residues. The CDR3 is CASSQNRGRGEKLFF. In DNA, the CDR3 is TGTGCCAGCAGCCAAAACAGGGGGCGCGGTGAAAAACTGTTTTTT.

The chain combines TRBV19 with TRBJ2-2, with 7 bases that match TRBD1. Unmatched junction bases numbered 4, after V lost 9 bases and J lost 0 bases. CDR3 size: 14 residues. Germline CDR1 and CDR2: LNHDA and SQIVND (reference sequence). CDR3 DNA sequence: TGTGCCAGCCAGGGACAGCCGAACACCGGGGAGCTGTTTTTT. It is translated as CASQGQPNTGELFF.

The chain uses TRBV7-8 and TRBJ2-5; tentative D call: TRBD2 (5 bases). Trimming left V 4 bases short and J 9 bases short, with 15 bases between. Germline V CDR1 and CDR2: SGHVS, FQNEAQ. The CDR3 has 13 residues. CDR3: CASSSSRTAPQYF. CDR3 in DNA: TGTGCCAGCAGCTCCTCAAGGACTGCCCCCCAGTACTTC.

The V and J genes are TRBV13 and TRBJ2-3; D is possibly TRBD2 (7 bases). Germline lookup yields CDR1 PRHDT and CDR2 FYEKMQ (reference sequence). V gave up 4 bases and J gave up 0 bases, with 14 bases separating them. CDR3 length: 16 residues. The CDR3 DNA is TGTGCCAGCAGCTGGACCGGGGGGCATAGCACAGATACGCAGTATTTT. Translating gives CASSWTGGHSTDTQYF.

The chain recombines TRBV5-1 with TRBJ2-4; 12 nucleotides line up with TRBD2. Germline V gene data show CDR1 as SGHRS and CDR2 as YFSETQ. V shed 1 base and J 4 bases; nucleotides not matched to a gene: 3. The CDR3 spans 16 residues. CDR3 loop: CASSLSLAGGKNIQYF. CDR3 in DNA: TGCGCCAGCAGCTTGTCACTAGCGGGGGGAAAAAACATTCAGTACTTC.

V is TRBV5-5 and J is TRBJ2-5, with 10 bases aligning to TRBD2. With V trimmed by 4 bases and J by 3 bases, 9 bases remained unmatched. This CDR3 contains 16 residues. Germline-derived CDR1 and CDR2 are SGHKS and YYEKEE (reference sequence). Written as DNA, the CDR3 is TGTGCCAGCAGCCCTTTTAGCGGGGGGCCGAAAGAGACCCAGTACTTC. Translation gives CASSPFSGGPKETQYF.

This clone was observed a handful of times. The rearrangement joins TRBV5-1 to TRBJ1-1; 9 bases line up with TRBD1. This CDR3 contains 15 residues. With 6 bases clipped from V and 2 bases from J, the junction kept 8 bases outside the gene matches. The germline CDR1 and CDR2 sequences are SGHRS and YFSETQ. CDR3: CASTTGGTSNTEAFF. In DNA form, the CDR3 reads TGCGCCAGCACGACAGGGGGGACTAGTAACACTGAAGCTTTCTTT.

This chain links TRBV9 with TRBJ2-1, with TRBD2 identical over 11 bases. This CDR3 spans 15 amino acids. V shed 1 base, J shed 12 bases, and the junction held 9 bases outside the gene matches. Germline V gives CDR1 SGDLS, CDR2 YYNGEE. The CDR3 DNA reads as TGTGCCAGCAGCGTAATGGGACTAGCGGACCGCGGGCAGTTCTTC. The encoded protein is CASSVMGLADRGQFF. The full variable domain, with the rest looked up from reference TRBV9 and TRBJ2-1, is DSGVTQTPKHLITATGQRVTLRCSPRSGDLSVYWYQQSLDQGLQFLIQYYNGEERAKGNILERFSAQQFPDLHSELNLSSLELGDSALYFCASSVMGLADRGQFFGPGTRLTVL.